This T cell receptor beta chain is from a study of STAT5B mutations in CD4+ large granular lymphocyte leukemia. Study background: Among healthy donors, a particular HLA allele went with more CDR3 'QG' motifs.

The germline gives CDR1 MNHEY, CDR2 SMNVEV (reference sequence). The CDR3 totals 17 residues. The V segment lost 2 bases and the J segment 1 base; nucleotides outside the gene matches: 3. Profiling relied on immunoSEQ multiplex PCR, and the TCRdb table lists in-frame clones only, not all of them. The data show over 25,000 clones, approximately 81% seen once. Source material: CD4+ T cells from blood buffy coats. This TCR derives from a human donor in good health. J is TRBJ2-2 and V is TRBV27; TRBD2 aligns across 11 bases. The CDR3 sequence: CASSLGTSGRNTGELFF. For the CDR3, the DNA is TGTGCCAGCAGTTTAGGGACTAGCGGAAGGAACACCGGGGAGCTGTTTTTT.